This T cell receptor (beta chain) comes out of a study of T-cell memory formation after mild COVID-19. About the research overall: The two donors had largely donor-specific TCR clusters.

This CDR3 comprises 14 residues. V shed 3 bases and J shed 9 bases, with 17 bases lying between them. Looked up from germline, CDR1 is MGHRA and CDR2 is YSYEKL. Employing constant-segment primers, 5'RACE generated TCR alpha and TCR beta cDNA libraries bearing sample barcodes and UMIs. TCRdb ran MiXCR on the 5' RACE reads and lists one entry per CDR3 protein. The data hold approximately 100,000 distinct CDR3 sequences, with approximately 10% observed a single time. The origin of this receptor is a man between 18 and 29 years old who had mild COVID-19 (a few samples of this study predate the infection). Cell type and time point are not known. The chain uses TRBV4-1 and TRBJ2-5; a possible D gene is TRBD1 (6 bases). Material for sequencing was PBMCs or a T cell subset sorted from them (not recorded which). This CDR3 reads CASSHQDRPGAQYF. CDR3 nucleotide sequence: TGCGCCAGCAGCCACCAAGACAGGCCAGGGGCCCAGTACTTC.